This TCR beta chain comes out of a study of cytomegalovirus exposure and HLA in healthy donors. Study context: Genetic ancestry analysis placed over 75% of the roughly 400 donors that were genotyped in the Caucasian-associated cluster.

Every donor was a healthy person donating bone marrow. PCR amplification relied on 60 Vbeta primers (plus 13 Jbeta primers). Clones were sequenced by immunoSEQ multiplex PCR, and TCRdb holds only the in-frame ones, with some missing. The data contain some 150,000 clones, roughly 80% of them singletons. The study's findings and limits: Sequencing depth roughly uniform across donors was assumed in presence/absence analyses.

This clone came up a few times. Its specificity is not known. The V gene lost 6 bases and the J gene lost 1 base, with 9 bases spanning the gap. The germline V gene has CDR1 MDHEN and CDR2 SYDVKM. This CDR3 contains 13 residues. Material: PBMCs. The receptor's source is a man younger than 40 in good health and CMV-seronegative. This rearrangement joins TRBV28 to TRBJ1-2, with D possibly being TRBD1 (6 bases). Here the CDR3 DNA reads TGTGCCAGCAGCGAGGGGGTTAACTATGGCTACACCTTC. It yields the protein CASSEGVNYGYTF.